The rows below give T cell receptor beta chains drawn from one sample of a study of control samples from healthy donors and cancer patients. Using immunoSEQ multiplex PCR, the repertoire was profiled, and TCRdb retains in-frame clones only, with some absent. The table has some 160,000 clones, around 95% seen once; the top ten hold around 8%. Sequencing was performed on blood. These receptors all stem from a woman in her thirties or forties in good health. CDR3s include the opening cysteine and the closing phenylalanine or tryptophan. A D gene is named only where the DNA matches it firmly. Clone sizes are given selectively: once, few, many, or a class where the clone is expanded.

j_call v_call clone_size d_call cdr3_nt cdr3_aa
TRBJ1-6 TRBV3-1/TRBV3-2 . . TGTGCCAGCAGGTTTCAGGAGTATAATTCACCCCTCCACTTT CASRFQEYNSPLHF
TRBJ1-3 TRBV29-1 . . TGCAGCGTTGAAGTCCCTACAGCTGGAAACACCATATATTTT CSVEVPTAGNTIYF
TRBJ1-2 TRBV3-1/TRBV3-2 . . TGTGCCAGCAGCCCCCTACTAGGGACCTATGGCTACACCTTC CASSPLLGTYGYTF
TRBJ1-2 TRBV27 . TRBD1 TGTGCCAGCAGTCGGGCGGGACAGAACTATGGCTACACCTTC CASSRAGQNYGYTF
TRBJ1-2 TRBV5-5 . . TGTGCCAGCAGCTTGGAGGTTGGACAGCATAACTATGGCTACACCTTC CASSLEVGQHNYGYTF
TRBJ2-2 TRBV30 . . TGTGCCTGGATCCCCCTGGGAAGGACCACCGGGGAGCTGTTTTTT CAWIPLGRTTGELFF
TRBJ2-1 TRBV7-2 . TRBD1 TGTGCCAGCAGCACAACCGGGACAGGGGGGTACAATGAGCAGTTCTTC CASSTTGTGGYNEQFF
TRBJ2-3 TRBV5-6 . TRBD1 TGTGCCAGCAGCCCCCCGGGACAGGGAAGAACAGATACGCAGTATTTT CASSPPGQGRTDTQYF
TRBJ1-5 TRBV5-1 once . TGCGCCAGCAGCTTAGGGGGGGACAACAATCAGCCCCAGCATTTT CASSLGGDNNQPQHF
TRBJ1-2 TRBV12-5 . TRBD1 TGTGCTAGTGGACTCGGGACAGGAGGCTACACCTTC CASGLGTGGYTF
TRBJ2-7 TRBV30 . . TGTGCCTGGATTGTTTCTTCCGGATTCCCCGGCGAGCAGTACTTC CAWIVSSGFPGEQYF
TRBJ1-2 TRBV18 . TRBD1 TGTGCCAGCTCACCAGGACAGGGGGTGGACTATGGCTACACCTTC CASSPGQGVDYGYTF
TRBJ2-6 TRBV5-1 . . TGCGCCAGCAGCTTGGGCGGGAATTCTGGGGCCAACGTCCTGACTTTC CASSLGGNSGANVLTF
TRBJ2-6 TRBV6-2/TRBV6-3 . . TGTGCCAGCAGTTACCGTGGGCCCGCTAATTCTGGGGCCAACGTCCTGACTTTC CASSYRGPANSGANVLTF
TRBJ2-3 TRBV19 few TRBD2 TGTGCCAGTAACACTAGCGGGGGGGCCCCAGATACGCAGTATTTT CASNTSGGAPDTQYF
TRBJ2-3 TRBV7-2 . . TGTGCCAGCAGCTTTTCTTCCCCGCACCCAGATACGCAGTATTTT CASSFSSPHPDTQYF
TRBJ2-7 TRBV3-1/TRBV3-2 . . TGTGCCAGCAGCCCCAGGGAGAGCTCCTACGAGCAGTACTTC CASSPRESSYEQYF
TRBJ2-2 TRBV19 . . TGTGCCAGTACCCAGACCGATAACACCGGGGAGCTGTTTTTT CASTQTDNTGELFF
TRBJ2-7 TRBV5-6 . . TGTGCCAGCAGCTTGTGGGAAATTACCTACGAGCAGTACTTC CASSLWEITYEQYF
TRBJ1-6 TRBV9 . . TGTGCCAGCAGCGTAGAAGGACGGATTAATTCACCCCTCCACTTT CASSVEGRINSPLHF
TRBJ1-2 TRBV4-3 once . TGCGCCAGCAGCCAGGGAGACAGAAACTATGGCTACACCTTC CASSQGDRNYGYTF
TRBJ1-5 TRBV19 . TRBD1 TGTGCCAGTAGTTCCGCGACAGGGGAGCCCCAGCATTTT CASSSATGEPQHF
TRBJ2-5 TRBV25-1 . . TGTGCCAGCAGTGAAAGTTCGGGCAGGGGAACGGAGACCCAGTACTTC CASSESSGRGTETQYF
TRBJ1-1 TRBV19 . TRBD1 TGTGCCAGTAGTACCACAGGGGACACTGAAGCTTTCTTT CASSTTGDTEAFF
TRBJ1-5 TRBV6-2/TRBV6-3 . TRBD1 TGTGCCAGCAGTCCGACAGGGAACCAGCCCCAGCATTTT CASSPTGNQPQHF
TRBJ1-5 TRBV7-2 . . TGTGCCAGCAGCCCGGGACCTGCAGATAATAGCAATCAGCCCCAGCATTTT CASSPGPADNSNQPQHF
TRBJ2-3 TRBV5-4 . TRBD1 TGTGCCAGCAGCTCCGATCAGGGGGCGGCAGATACGCAGTATTTT CASSSDQGAADTQYF
TRBJ2-5 TRBV5-1 . . TGCGCCAGCAGCTTGGCCCTAGCTACCTCCCGCATCCAAGAGACCCAGTACTTC CASSLALATSRIQETQYF
TRBJ1-4 TRBV19 . TRBD1 TGTGCCAGTAGGCGGACAGGGGTGGCGACTAATGAAAAACTGTTTTTT CASRRTGVATNEKLFF
TRBJ1-1 TRBV28 . . TGTGCCAGCAGTTTGAGCCGCGGGCAGAACACTGAAGCTTTCTTT CASSLSRGQNTEAFF
TRBJ1-1 TRBV4-3 . TRBD1 TGCGCCAGCAGCCAAGGGTTGGACAGGCCAGCTTTCTTT CASSQGLDRPAFF
TRBJ1-4 TRBV19 . . TGTGCCAGTACCCCGGGGGTTGCGGAAAAACTGTTTTTT CASTPGVAEKLFF
TRBJ1-3 TRBV7-2 . . TGTGCCAGCAGCTTAGCATGGGGAAACACCATATATTTT CASSLAWGNTIYF
TRBJ2-5 TRBV9 . . TGTGCCAGCAGCGTAGACGGGGGGCGCTTGTTGGAGACCCAGTACTTC CASSVDGGRLLETQYF
TRBJ2-1 TRBV7-3 . TRBD2 TGTGCCAGCAGCTTAACAACCACTAGCGGGACCTACAATGAGCAGTTCTTC CASSLTTTSGTYNEQFF
TRBJ1-4 TRBV7-9 . TRBD1 TGTGCCAGCAGCTTAGAAACTGGCAGGGGGAATGAAAAACTGTTTTTT CASSLETGRGNEKLFF
TRBJ1-1 TRBV7-9 . . TGTGCCAGCACAGGGCCAATGAACACTGAAGCTTTCTTT CASTGPMNTEAFF
TRBJ1-6 TRBV5-1 . . TGCGCCAGCAGCCCACAGAGCTCCTATAATTCACCCCTCCACTTT CASSPQSSYNSPLHF
TRBJ1-4 TRBV7-2 . . TGTGCCAGCAGCTTCGAGCAAGGGCAAGATGAAAAACTGTTTTTT CASSFEQGQDEKLFF
TRBJ2-7 TRBV7-8 once . TGTGCCAGCAGCTGGGGGGGGACAGTTACCTACGAGCAGTACTTC CASSWGGTVTYEQYF
TRBJ1-1 TRBV18 . . TGTGCCAGCTCATTACAGGGCACTGAAGCTTTCTTT CASSLQGTEAFF
TRBJ2-5 TRBV12-3/TRBV12-4 . TRBD1 TGTGCCAGCAGACAGGGGCGTGAGACCCAGTACTTC CASRQGRETQYF
TRBJ1-2 TRBV6-6 . . TGTGCCAGCAGCTCCTCCGGGGGGTATGGCTACACCTTC CASSSSGGYGYTF
TRBJ2-3 TRBV6-2/TRBV6-3 . TRBD2 TGTGCCAGCAGCCTAGCGGGGGGGTTCTCAGATACGCAGTATTTT CASSLAGGFSDTQYF
TRBJ2-7 TRBV5-6 . . TGTGCCAGCAGCTTGGTCCGTGGCGAGCAGTACTTC CASSLVRGEQYF
TRBJ1-1 TRBV2 . TRBD1 TGTGCCAGCAGTGCCGGGGGACAGGGGATAACTGAAGCTTTCTTT CASSAGGQGITEAFF
TRBJ1-2 TRBV5-4 . . TGTGCCAGCAGCCCGGCCTCAGGGGCGCGGGGCTACACCTTC CASSPASGARGYTF
TRBJ1-2 TRBV4-3 . . TGCGCCAGCAGCCAAGACCTCAGGTTGGGCTACACCTTC CASSQDLRLGYTF
TRBJ1-2 TRBV7-3 . . TGTGCCAGCAGCTCCTCTGATGGGGGACCGACAAAACAAACTTTC CASSSSDGGPTKQTF
TRBJ2-7 TRBV19 . TRBD2 TGTGCCAGTAGTATGGGACTAGCCCAGTACGAGCAGTACTTC CASSMGLAQYEQYF
TRBJ1-3 TRBV25-1 . . TGTGCCAGCAGTGAAAGGGGGATCGGAAACACCATATATTTT CASSERGIGNTIYF
TRBJ2-7 TRBV6-5 . TRBD1 TGTGCCAGCAGTTACCGTGAGACAGGGGCCTACGAGCAGTACTTC CASSYRETGAYEQYF
TRBJ2-5 TRBV10-3 . TRBD2 TGTGCCATCAGGGCGACTAGCGGGGCCGTGGAGACCCAGTACTTC CAIRATSGAVETQYF
TRBJ1-5 TRBV7-2 . TRBD1 TGTGCCAGCAGCCCCCGGACAGGAGGGGATCAGCCCCAGCATTTT CASSPRTGGDQPQHF
TRBJ1-3 TRBV9 . . TGTGCCAGCAGCGTAGGGTGGCAGGGTGACACCATATATTTT CASSVGWQGDTIYF
TRBJ1-5 TRBV2 . . TGTGCCAGCAGTGAGGGTAGCAATCAGCCCCAGCATTTT CASSEGSNQPQHF
TRBJ1-4 TRBV4-3 . . TGCGCCAGCAGCCAAGAGAATTGGTGGAGTGGAACTAATGAAAAACTGTTTTTT CASSQENWWSGTNEKLFF
TRBJ1-1 TRBV6-2/TRBV6-3 . . TGTGCCAGCAGCGTGGGGACCCTAATCACGCTGAACACTGAAGCTTTCTTT CASSVGTLITLNTEAFF
TRBJ1-5 TRBV29-1 . . TGCAGCGTTGTGTGGGGGGGCCGCCAGCCCCAGCATTTT CSVVWGGRQPQHF